These T cell receptor beta chains were read from a single sample in a study of Graves' ophthalmopathy and Graves' hyperthyroidism. MiXCR was run by TCRdb on the multiplex PCR reads, yielding one entry per CDR3 protein. This sample has roughly 350,000 distinct CDR3 sequences, with approximately 18% found just once. Sequencing used peripheral blood. These receptor sequences come from an adult woman with stable Graves' hyperthyroidism. Both conserved end residues are part of each CDR3. D genes are given only for firm matches. Clone size is stated in some rows and not others, as once, few, many or a class when expanded.

J gene: TRBJ2-2; CDR3 length: 14; D gene: .; clone size: many; V gene: TRBV20-1; CDR3 DNA: TGCAGTGCTAGCGGGACGGCGAACACCGGGGAGCTGTTTTTT; CDR3 protein: CSASGTANTGELFF
J gene: TRBJ1-1; CDR3 length: 15; D gene: .; clone size: many; V gene: TRBV12-3/TRBV12-4; CDR3 DNA: TGTGCCAGCAGCCCTTGGGGAGGTCGGGGCACTGAAGCTTTCTTT; CDR3 protein: CASSPWGGRGTEAFF
J gene: TRBJ1-3; CDR3 length: 16; D gene: TRBD1; clone size: few; V gene: TRBV9; CDR3 DNA: TGTGCCAGCAGCAAAGAGGGACAGGGCTCTGGAAACACCATATATTTT; CDR3 protein: CASSKEGQGSGNTIYF
J gene: TRBJ1-1; CDR3 length: 14; D gene: .; clone size: many; V gene: TRBV28; CDR3 DNA: TGTGCCAGCAGTTTTTCAGGGAGGCACACTGAAGCTTTCTTT; CDR3 protein: CASSFSGRHTEAFF
J gene: TRBJ1-6; CDR3 length: 17; D gene: TRBD1; clone size: few; V gene: TRBV4-1; CDR3 DNA: TGCGCCAGCAGCCAATCACGAGGGAGGGACAGCCATTCACCCCTCCACTTT; CDR3 protein: CASSQSRGRDSHSPLHF
J gene: TRBJ2-2; CDR3 length: 17; D gene: TRBD2; clone size: few; V gene: TRBV11-1; CDR3 DNA: TGTGCCAGCAGTAGAGGGGCTAGCGGAGTGAACACCGGGGAGCTGTTTTTT; CDR3 protein: CASSRGASGVNTGELFF
J gene: TRBJ2-7; CDR3 length: 14; D gene: TRBD2; clone size: many; V gene: TRBV6-5; CDR3 DNA: TGTGCCAGCAGGCGGGGGGACCTTTCCTACGAGCAGTACTTC; CDR3 protein: CASRRGDLSYEQYF
J gene: TRBJ2-5; CDR3 length: 15; D gene: .; clone size: few; V gene: TRBV18; CDR3 DNA: TGTGCCAGCTCAAAAGGGCAGGGATCCCAAGAGACCCAGTACTTC; CDR3 protein: CASSKGQGSQETQYF
J gene: TRBJ2-7; CDR3 length: 14; D gene: .; clone size: many; V gene: TRBV4-3; CDR3 DNA: TGCGCCAGCAGCCAAGAGAGGAGACTGGGCGAGCAGTACTTC; CDR3 protein: CASSQERRLGEQYF
J gene: TRBJ2-2; CDR3 length: 12; D gene: .; clone size: many; V gene: TRBV28; CDR3 DNA: TGTGCCGGGGGGCTGAACACCGGGGAGCTGTTTTTT; CDR3 protein: CAGGLNTGELFF
J gene: TRBJ2-2; CDR3 length: 16; D gene: .; clone size: .; V gene: TRBV18; CDR3 DNA: TGTGCCAGCTCACCACCGATTAGCGTGGGGACCGGGGAGCTGTTTTTT; CDR3 protein: CASSPPISVGTGELFF
J gene: TRBJ2-1; CDR3 length: 13; D gene: TRBD1; clone size: few; V gene: TRBV2; CDR3 DNA: TGTGCCAGCAGGGACAGGGGACACAATGAGCAGTTCTTC; CDR3 protein: CASRDRGHNEQFF
J gene: TRBJ1-1; CDR3 length: 12; D gene: .; clone size: .; V gene: TRBV20-1; CDR3 DNA: TGCAGTGCTCTAGATGGGGGGCCCGAAGCTTTCTTT; CDR3 protein: CSALDGGPEAFF
J gene: TRBJ1-2; CDR3 length: 12; D gene: .; clone size: many; V gene: TRBV2; CDR3 DNA: TGTGCCAGCAGTGATTGGGACCGGGGCGACACCTTC; CDR3 protein: CASSDWDRGDTF
J gene: TRBJ1-1; CDR3 length: 13; D gene: .; clone size: many; V gene: TRBV6-5; CDR3 DNA: TGTGCCAGCAGTCTCGCACAGTCAACTGAAGCTTTCTTT; CDR3 protein: CASSLAQSTEAFF
J gene: TRBJ1-1; CDR3 length: 17; D gene: TRBD1; clone size: once; V gene: TRBV6-5; CDR3 DNA: TGTGCCAGCAGCTACAAGCTACAGGGGGCCCTGAACACTGAAGCTTTCTTT; CDR3 protein: CASSYKLQGALNTEAFF
J gene: TRBJ1-1; CDR3 length: 15; D gene: .; clone size: .; V gene: TRBV4-2; CDR3 DNA: TGTGCCAGCAGCCAAGAGCCGTTGTCGAACACTGAAGCTTTCTTT; CDR3 protein: CASSQEPLSNTEAFF
J gene: TRBJ2-7; CDR3 length: 16; D gene: TRBD2; clone size: many; V gene: TRBV12-3/TRBV12-4; CDR3 DNA: TGTGCCAGCAGTTTAGTAGTGGGTGGACTAGCGGCCGAGCAGTACTTC; CDR3 protein: CASSLVVGGLAAEQYF
J gene: TRBJ1-2; CDR3 length: 15; D gene: TRBD1; clone size: .; V gene: TRBV4-2; CDR3 DNA: TGTGCCAGCAGCCAAGCGGCAGGGGGCCGGTATGGCTACACCTTC; CDR3 protein: CASSQAAGGRYGYTF
J gene: TRBJ2-5; CDR3 length: 17; D gene: TRBD2; clone size: many; V gene: TRBV29-1; CDR3 DNA: TGCAGCGTTGTTAGAACTAGCGGGAGGGCCGGGGGAGAGACCCAGTACTTC; CDR3 protein: CSVVRTSGRAGGETQYF
J gene: TRBJ1-6; CDR3 length: 17; D gene: TRBD1; clone size: many; V gene: TRBV28; CDR3 DNA: TGTGCCAGCAGTTCCGTGACAGGGGGCGTTTATAATTCACCCCTCCACTTT; CDR3 protein: CASSSVTGGVYNSPLHF
J gene: TRBJ2-7; CDR3 length: 15; D gene: .; clone size: .; V gene: TRBV6-1; CDR3 DNA: TGTGCCAGCAGAGAGGGAATCACCGAGCCCTACGAGCAGTACTTC; CDR3 protein: CASREGITEPYEQYF
J gene: TRBJ2-5; CDR3 length: 13; D gene: .; clone size: many; V gene: TRBV20-1; CDR3 DNA: TGCAGTGCTAAGAAGGAGTACCAAGAGACCCAGTACTTC; CDR3 protein: CSAKKEYQETQYF